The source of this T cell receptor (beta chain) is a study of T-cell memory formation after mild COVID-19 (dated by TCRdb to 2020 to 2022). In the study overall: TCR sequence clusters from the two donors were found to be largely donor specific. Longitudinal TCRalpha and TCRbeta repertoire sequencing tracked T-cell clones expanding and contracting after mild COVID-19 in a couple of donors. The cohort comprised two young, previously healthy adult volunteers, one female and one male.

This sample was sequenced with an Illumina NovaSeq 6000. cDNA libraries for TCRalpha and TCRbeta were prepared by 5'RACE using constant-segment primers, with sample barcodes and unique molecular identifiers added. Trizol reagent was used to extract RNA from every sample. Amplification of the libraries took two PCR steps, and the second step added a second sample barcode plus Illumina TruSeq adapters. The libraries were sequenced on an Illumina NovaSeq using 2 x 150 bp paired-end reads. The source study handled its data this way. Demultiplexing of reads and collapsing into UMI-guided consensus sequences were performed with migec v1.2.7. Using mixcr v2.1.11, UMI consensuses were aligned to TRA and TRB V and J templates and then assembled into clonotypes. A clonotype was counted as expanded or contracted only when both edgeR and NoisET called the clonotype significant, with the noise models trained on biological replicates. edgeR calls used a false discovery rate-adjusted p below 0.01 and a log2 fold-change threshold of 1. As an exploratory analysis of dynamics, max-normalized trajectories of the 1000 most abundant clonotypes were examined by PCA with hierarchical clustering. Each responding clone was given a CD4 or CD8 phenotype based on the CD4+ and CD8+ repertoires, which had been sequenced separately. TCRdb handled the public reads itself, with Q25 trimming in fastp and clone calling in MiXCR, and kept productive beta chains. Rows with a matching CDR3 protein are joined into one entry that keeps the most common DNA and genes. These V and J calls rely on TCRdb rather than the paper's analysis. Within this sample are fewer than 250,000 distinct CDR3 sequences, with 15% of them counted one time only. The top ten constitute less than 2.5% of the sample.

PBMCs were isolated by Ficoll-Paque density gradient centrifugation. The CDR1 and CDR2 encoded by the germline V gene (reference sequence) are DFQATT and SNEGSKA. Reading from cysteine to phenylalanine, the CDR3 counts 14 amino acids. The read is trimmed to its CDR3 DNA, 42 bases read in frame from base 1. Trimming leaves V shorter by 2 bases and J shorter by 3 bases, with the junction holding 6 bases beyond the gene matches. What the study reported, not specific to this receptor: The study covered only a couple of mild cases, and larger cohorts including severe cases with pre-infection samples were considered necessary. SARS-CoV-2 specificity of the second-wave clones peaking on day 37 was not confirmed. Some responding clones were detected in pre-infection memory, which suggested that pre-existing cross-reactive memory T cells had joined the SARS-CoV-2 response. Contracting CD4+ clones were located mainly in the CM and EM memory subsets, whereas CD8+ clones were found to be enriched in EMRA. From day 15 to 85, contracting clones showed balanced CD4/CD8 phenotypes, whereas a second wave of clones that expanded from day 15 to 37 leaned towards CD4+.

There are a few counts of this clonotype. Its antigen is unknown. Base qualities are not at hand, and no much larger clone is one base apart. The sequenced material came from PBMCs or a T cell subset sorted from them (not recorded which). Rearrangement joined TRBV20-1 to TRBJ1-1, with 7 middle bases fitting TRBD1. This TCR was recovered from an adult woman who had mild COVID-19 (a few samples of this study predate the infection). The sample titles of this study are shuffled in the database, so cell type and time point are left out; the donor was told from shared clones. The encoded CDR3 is CSARSGQWHTEAFF. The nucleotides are TGCAGTGCTAGATCGGGACAGTGGCACACTGAAGCTTTCTTT.